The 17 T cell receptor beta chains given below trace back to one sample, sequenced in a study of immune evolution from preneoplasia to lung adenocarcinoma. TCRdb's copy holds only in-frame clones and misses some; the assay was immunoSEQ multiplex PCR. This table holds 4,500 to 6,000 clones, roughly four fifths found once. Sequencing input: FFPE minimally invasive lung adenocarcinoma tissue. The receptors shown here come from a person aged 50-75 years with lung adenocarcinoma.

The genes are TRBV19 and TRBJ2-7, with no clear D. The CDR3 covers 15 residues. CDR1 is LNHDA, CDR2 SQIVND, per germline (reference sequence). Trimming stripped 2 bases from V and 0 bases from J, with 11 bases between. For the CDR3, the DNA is TGTGCCAGTAGTATATCCGGATGGGGCTCCTACGAGCAGTACTTC. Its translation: CASSISGWGSYEQYF. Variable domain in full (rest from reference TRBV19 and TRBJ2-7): DGGITQSPKYLFRKEGQNVTLSCEQNLNHDAMYWYRQDPGQGLRLIYYSQIVNDFQKGDIAEGYSVSREKKESFPLTVTSAQKNPTAFYLCASSISGWGSYEQYFGPGTRLTVT.

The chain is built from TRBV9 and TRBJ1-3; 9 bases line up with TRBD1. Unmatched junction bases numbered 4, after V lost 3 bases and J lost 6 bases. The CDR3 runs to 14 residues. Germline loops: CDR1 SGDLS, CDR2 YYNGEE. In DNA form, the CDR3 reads TGTGCCAGCAGCGAAGGGACAGGGTTAAACACCATATATTTT. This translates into CASSEGTGLNTIYF.

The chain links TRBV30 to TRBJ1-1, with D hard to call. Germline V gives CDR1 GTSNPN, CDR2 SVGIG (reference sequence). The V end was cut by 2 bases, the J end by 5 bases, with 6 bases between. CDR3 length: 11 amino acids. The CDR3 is CAWSRGTEAFF. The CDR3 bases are TGTGCCTGGAGTAGAGGGACTGAAGCTTTCTTT.

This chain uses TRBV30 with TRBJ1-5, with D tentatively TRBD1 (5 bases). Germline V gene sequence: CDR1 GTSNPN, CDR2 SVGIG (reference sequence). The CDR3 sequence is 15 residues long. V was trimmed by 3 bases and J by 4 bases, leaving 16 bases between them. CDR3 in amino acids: CAWSVTGGANQPQHF. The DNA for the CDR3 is TGTGCCTGGAGCGTCACGGGAGGGGCGAATCAGCCCCAGCATTTT.

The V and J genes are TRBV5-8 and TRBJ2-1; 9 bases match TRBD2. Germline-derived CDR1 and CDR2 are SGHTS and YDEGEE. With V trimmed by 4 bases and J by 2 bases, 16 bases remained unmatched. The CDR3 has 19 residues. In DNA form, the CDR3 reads TGTGCCAGCAGCGTACCCTTTGGCGCGGGGGGGCGCACCTACAATGAGCAGTTCTTC. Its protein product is CASSVPFGAGGRTYNEQFF. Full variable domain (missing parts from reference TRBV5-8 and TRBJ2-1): EAGVTQSPTHLIKTRGQQATLRCSPISGHTSVYWYQQALGLGLQFLLWYDEGEERNRGNFPPRFSGRQFPNYSSELNVNALELEDSALYLCASSVPFGAGGRTYNEQFFGPGTRLTVL.

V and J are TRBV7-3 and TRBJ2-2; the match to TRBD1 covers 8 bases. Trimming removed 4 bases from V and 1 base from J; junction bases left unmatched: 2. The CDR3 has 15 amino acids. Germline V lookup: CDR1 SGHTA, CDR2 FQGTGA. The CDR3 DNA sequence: TGTGCCAGCAGCTCCGGGACAGGGAACACCGGGGAGCTGTTTTTT. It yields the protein CASSSGTGNTGELFF. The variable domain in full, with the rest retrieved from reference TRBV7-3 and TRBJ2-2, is GAGVSQTPSNKVTEKGKYVELRCDPISGHTALYWYRQSLGQGPEFLIYFQGTGAADDSGLPNDRFFAVRPEGSVSTLKIQRTERGDSAVYLCASSSGTGNTGELFFGEGSRLTVL.

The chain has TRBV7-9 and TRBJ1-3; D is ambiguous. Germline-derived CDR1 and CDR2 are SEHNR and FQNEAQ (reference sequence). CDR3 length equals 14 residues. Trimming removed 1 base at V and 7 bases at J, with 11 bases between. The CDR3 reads CASSLGPGGNTIYF. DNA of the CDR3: TGTGCCAGCAGCTTAGGGCCAGGAGGCAACACCATATATTTT.

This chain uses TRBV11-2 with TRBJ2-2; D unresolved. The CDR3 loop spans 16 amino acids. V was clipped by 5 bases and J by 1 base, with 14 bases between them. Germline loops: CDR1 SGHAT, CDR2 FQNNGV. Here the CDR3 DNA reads TGTGCCAGCAGCCCCGACCGTTACCGGAACACCGGGGAGCTGTTTTTT. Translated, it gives CASSPDRYRNTGELFF. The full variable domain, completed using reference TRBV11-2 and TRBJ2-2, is EAGVAQSPRYKIIEKRQSVAFWCNPISGHATLYWYQQILGQGPKLLIQFQNNGVVDDSQLPKDRFSAERLKGVDSTLKIQPAKLEDSAVYLCASSPDRYRNTGELFFGEGSRLTVL.

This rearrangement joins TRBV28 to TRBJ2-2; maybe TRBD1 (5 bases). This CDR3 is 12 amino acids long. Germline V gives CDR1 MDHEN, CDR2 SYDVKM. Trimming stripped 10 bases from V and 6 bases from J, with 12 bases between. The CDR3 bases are TGTGCCACCAGACAGTTCGCCGGGGAGCTGTTTTTT. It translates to CATRQFAGELFF.

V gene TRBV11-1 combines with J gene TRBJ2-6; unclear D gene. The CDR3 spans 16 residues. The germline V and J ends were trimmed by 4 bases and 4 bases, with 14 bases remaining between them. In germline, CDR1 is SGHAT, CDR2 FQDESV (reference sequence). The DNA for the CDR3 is TGTGCCAGCAGCTCCTACATGGGTGCCGGGGCCAACGTCCTGACTTTC. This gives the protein CASSSYMGAGANVLTF.

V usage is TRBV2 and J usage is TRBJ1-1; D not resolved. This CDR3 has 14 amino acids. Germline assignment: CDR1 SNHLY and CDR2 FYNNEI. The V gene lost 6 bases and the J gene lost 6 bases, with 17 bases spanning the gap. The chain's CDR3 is CASRPQLSIAEAFF. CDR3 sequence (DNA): TGTGCCAGCAGACCACAGCTAAGCATCGCTGAAGCTTTCTTT. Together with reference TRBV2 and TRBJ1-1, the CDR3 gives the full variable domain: EPEVTQTPSHQVTQMGQEVILRCVPISNHLYFYWYRQILGQKVEFLVSFYNNEISEKSEIFDDQFSVERPDGSNFTLKIRSTKLEDSAMYFCASRPQLSIAEAFFGQGTRLTVV.

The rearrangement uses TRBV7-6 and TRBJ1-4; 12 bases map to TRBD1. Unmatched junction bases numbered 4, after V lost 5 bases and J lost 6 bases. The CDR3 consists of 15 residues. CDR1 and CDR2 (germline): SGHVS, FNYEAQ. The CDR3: CASSPGTGGDEKLFF. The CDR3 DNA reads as TGTGCCAGCAGCCCAGGGACAGGGGGCGATGAAAAACTGTTTTTT.

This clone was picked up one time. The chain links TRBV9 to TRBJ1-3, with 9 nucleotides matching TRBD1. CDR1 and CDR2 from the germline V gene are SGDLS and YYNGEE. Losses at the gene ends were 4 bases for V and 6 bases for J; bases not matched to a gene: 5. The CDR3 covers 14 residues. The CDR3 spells CASSTRQGENTIYF. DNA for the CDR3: TGTGCCAGCAGCACCCGACAGGGGGAAAACACCATATATTTT.

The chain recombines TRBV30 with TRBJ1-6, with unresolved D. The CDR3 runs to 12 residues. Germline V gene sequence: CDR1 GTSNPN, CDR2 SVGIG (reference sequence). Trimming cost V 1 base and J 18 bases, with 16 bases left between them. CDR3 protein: CAWSGTTDPYHF. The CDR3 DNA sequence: TGTGCCTGGAGTGGAACTACAGATCCCTACCACTTT.

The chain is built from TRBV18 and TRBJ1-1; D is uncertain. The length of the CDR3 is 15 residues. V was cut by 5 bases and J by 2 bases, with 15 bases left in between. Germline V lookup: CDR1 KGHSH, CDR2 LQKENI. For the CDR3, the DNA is TGTGCCAGCTCAATCGGTCCGGCAGGAAACACTGAAGCTTTCTTT. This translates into CASSIGPAGNTEAFF.

The CDR3, as DNA: TGTGCCAGCAGCCTCCACCTCCACAGGGACAACTATGGCTACACCTTC. It yields the protein CASSLHLHRDNYGYTF. The V gene is TRBV4-2, the J gene TRBJ1-2, with D maybe TRBD1 (6 bases). Germline CDR1 and CDR2: LGHNA and YNFKEQ. V lost 4 bases to trimming and J lost 2 bases, with 17 bases between them. The CDR3 has 16 amino acids.

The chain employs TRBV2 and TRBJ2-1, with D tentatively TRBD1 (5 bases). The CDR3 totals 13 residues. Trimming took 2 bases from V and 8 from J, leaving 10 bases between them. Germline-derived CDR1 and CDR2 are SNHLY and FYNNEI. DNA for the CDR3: TGTGCCAGCAGTGAACTAGGGGTCCATGAGCAGTTCTTC. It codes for CASSELGVHEQFF.